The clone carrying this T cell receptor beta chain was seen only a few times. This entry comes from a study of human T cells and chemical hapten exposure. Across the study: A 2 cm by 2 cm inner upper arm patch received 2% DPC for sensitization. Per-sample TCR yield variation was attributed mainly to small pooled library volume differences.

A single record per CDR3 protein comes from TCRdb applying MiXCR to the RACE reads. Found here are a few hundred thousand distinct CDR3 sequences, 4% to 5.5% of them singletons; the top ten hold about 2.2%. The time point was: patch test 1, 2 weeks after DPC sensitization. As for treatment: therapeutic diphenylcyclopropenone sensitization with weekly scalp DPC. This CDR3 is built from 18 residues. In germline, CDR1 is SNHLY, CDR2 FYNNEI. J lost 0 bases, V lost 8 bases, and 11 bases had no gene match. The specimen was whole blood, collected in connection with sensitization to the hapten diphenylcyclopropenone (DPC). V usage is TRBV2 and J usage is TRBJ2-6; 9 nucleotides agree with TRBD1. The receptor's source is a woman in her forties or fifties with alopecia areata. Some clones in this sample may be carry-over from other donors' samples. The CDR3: CASGGQGAGFSGANVLTF. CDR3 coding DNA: TGTGCCAGCGGGGGACAGGGAGCAGGTTTCTCTGGGGCCAACGTCCTGACTTTC.